This TCR beta chain was identified during a study of OX40 agonist ivuxolimab in advanced cancers. This clone was counted a few times. Germline V gene data show CDR1 as SGHDT and CDR2 as YYEEEE. The V and J ends lost 4 bases and 3 bases, in that order; junction bases with no gene match: 11. The CDR3 contains 19 residues. The method was immunoSEQ multiplex PCR; TCRdb's version includes in-frame clones alone and lacks a portion of them. The sample holds 50,000 or so clones, about 78% seen once. Blood sampling took place at baseline, cycle 4 day 1, and cycle 7 day 1. The TCR originated in an adult with an advanced solid tumor such as melanoma, head and neck, liver or kidney cancer. The chain uses TRBV5-6 and TRBJ2-4; 15 bases align to TRBD2. Source: CD4+ or CD8+ T cells sorted from blood, taken in a trial of the OX40 agonist ivuxolimab. Written as DNA, the CDR3 is TGTGCCAGCAGCCGCCTAGGACTAGCGGGAGGGATGGGCAAAAACATTCAGTACTTC. Its translation: CASSRLGLAGGMGKNIQYF.